This record concerns one T cell receptor beta chain sequence. The antigen remains undetermined. The data originate from a study of shared clonotypes between healthy human individuals. Study results and limitations: Sampling included only blood; tissue repertoires likely differ. The donor pool, a small one, limited the genetic and exposure-history diversity represented.

Assay: immunoSEQ multiplex PCR; the TCRdb copy retains only in-frame clones and omits some. The sample holds around 330,000 clones, over 65% seen once. This CDR3 is built from 13 residues. The germline V gene encodes CDR1 MDHEN and CDR2 SYDVKM. With 8 bases clipped from V and 7 bases from J, the junction kept 9 bases outside the gene matches. The specimen was memory CD4+ T cells sorted from blood. Subset: CD45RA-negative fraction. The sequence was obtained from a man younger than 40 in good health. This rearrangement joins TRBV28 to TRBJ1-2, with 8 bases that match TRBD1. DNA of the CDR3: TGTGCCAGCGGTACAGGGGGTAGCGGTGGCTACACCTTC. Translating it yields CASGTGGSGGYTF.